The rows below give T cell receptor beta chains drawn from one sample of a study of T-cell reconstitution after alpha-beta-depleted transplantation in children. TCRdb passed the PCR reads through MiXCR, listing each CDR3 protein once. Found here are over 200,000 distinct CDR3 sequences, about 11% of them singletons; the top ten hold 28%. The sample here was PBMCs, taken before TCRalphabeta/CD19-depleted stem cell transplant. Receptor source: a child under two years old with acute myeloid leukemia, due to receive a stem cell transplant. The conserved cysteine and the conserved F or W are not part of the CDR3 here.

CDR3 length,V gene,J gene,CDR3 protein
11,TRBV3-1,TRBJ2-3,ASSSRAADTQY
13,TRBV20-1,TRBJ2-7,SARPGKGGDYEQY
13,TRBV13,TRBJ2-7,ASSLGTSGYYEQY
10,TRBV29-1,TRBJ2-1,SARVGNNEQF
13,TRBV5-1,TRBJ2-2,ASSLGDRATGELF
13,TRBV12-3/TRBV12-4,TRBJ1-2,ASTVWTGPNYGYT
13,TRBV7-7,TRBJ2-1,ASSLSTGSYNEQF
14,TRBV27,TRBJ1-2,ASSQTHGTGIYGYT
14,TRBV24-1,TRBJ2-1,ATSEPTNRGNYEQF
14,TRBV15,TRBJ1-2,ATSYSLGSPGHGYT
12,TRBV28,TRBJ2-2,ASSPGTGVGELF
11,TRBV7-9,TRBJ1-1,ASGWSMNTEAF
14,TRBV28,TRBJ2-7,ASSFPGTKSSYEQY
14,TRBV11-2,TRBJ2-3,ATGQRTASGTDTQY
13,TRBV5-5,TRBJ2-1,ASSLDPQEINEQF
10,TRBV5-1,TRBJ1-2,ASSGEGTSYT
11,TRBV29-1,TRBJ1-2,SVESGAAYGYT
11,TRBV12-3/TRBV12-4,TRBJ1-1,ASNTHGNTEAF
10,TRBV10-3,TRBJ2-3,AIGSAGDTQY
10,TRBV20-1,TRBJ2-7,SAGGRHYEQY
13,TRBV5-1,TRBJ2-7,ASSLALAYSYEQY
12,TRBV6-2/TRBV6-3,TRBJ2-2,ASSSRDFREELF
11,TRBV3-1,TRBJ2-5,ASSQLAGETQY
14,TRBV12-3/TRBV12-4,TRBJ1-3,ASSFRNRATGNTIY
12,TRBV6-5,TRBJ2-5,ASSYHRVQETQY
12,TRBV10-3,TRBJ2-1,AISKLAGVDEQF
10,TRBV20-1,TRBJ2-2,SAMGNTGELF
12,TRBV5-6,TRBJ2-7,ASSVGQGPYEQY
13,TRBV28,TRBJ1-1,ASSLSRRSNTEAF
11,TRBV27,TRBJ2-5,ASRRLAEETQY
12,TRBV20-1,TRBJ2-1,SARAPSGTAEQF
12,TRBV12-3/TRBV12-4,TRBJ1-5,ASSSRGLGQPQH
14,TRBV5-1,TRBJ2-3,ASSAGTSGSMDTQY
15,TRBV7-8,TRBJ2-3,ASSPRNRDRGTDTQY
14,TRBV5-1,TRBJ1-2,ASSGTPGQTNYGYT
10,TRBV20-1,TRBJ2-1,SARSGWNEQF
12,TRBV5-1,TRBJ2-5,ARGSRPGEETQY
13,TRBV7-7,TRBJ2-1,ASSPDPGDYNEQF
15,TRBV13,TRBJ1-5,ASSSRTGGFSNQPQH
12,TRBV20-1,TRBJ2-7,SAWTSGRRREQY
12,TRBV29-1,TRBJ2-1,SVENPPGGNEQF
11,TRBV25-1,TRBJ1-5,ASSEVGDQPQH
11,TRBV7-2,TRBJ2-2,ASSWANTGELF